A selection of T cell receptor beta chains follows, all from one sample in a study of shared clonotypes between healthy human individuals. The data were produced by immunoSEQ multiplex PCR, yet TCRdb's version contains in-frame clones alone and is incomplete. This repertoire shows 2.3 million or so clones, 85% to 95% found once; its top ten account for 0.39%. The specimen was naive CD4+ T cells from PBMCs. The origin of the receptors is a man between 18 and 29 years old in good health. Some clones in this sample may be carry-over from other donors' samples. CDR3s include the opening cysteine and the closing phenylalanine or tryptophan. Fields, in order: CDR3 DNA, CDR3 protein, clone size, V gene, J gene, D gene. The D gene is left open where the match is weak. The size entry is marked missing in some rows and otherwise reads once, few, many or a size class.

CDR3nt: TGTGCCAGCAGCCTCCCTTTTGGCTGGATCTACGAGCAGTACTTC
CDR3aa: CASSLPFGWIYEQYF
abundance: -
v_gene: TRBV7-3
j_gene: TRBJ2-7
d_gene: -

CDR3nt: TGCGCCAGCAGCTTGTCTCAGGGAACCGGGGAGCTGTTTTTT
CDR3aa: CASSLSQGTGELFF
abundance: -
v_gene: TRBV5-1
j_gene: TRBJ2-2
d_gene: -

CDR3nt: TGCGCCAGCAGCTTGGGGGGGACAGGGGCCTCCTACGAGCAGTACTTC
CDR3aa: CASSLGGTGASYEQYF
abundance: -
v_gene: TRBV5-1
j_gene: TRBJ2-7
d_gene: TRBD1

CDR3nt: TGCGCCAGCAGCTCGGGACAGGTTACCTATGGCTACACCTTC
CDR3aa: CASSSGQVTYGYTF
abundance: -
v_gene: TRBV5-1
j_gene: TRBJ1-2
d_gene: TRBD1

CDR3nt: TGTGCCAGCACCCCCGCACCTAGCAATCAGCCCCAGCATTTT
CDR3aa: CASTPAPSNQPQHF
abundance: -
v_gene: TRBV28
j_gene: TRBJ1-5
d_gene: -

CDR3nt: TGTGCCAGCAGCTTATCAGGGCTGCATTACGAGCAGTACTTC
CDR3aa: CASSLSGLHYEQYF
abundance: -
v_gene: TRBV11-2
j_gene: TRBJ2-7
d_gene: -

CDR3nt: TGTGCCAGCAGCTTCAATAGACAGGTTCGGGAGCAGTACTTC
CDR3aa: CASSFNRQVREQYF
abundance: once
v_gene: TRBV7-8
j_gene: TRBJ2-7
d_gene: -

CDR3nt: TGTGCCAGCAAAACCGGGACCTCCTACGAGCAGTACTTC
CDR3aa: CASKTGTSYEQYF
abundance: -
v_gene: TRBV6-6
j_gene: TRBJ2-7
d_gene: -

CDR3nt: TGTGCCTGGAGTCCATCGACTACCATCAATGAGCAGTTCTTC
CDR3aa: CAWSPSTTINEQFF
abundance: -
v_gene: TRBV30
j_gene: TRBJ2-1
d_gene: -

CDR3nt: TGCGCCAGCAGCCAACCCACAGGGGTGGATGGCTACACCTTC
CDR3aa: CASSQPTGVDGYTF
abundance: -
v_gene: TRBV4-1
j_gene: TRBJ1-2
d_gene: TRBD1

CDR3nt: TGTGCCAGCAGTGAACGGGTCGCGACGGGGGTGCAGTTCTTC
CDR3aa: CASSERVATGVQFF
abundance: -
v_gene: TRBV25-1
j_gene: TRBJ2-1
d_gene: -